The 5 T cell receptor beta chains presented below share a single source sample, sequenced in a study of cytomegalovirus exposure and HLA in healthy donors. PCR was performed using 60 Vbeta and 13 Jbeta primers. The data were produced by immunoSEQ multiplex PCR, yet TCRdb's version contains in-frame clones alone and is incomplete. The sample consists of roughly 90,000 clones, about 80% of them appearing once. The sequencing input was PBMCs. Receptors originate from a man aged 25-45 years in good health and CMV-seronegative.

The count of this clone is one. This sequence joins TRBV5-4 and TRBJ1-3; 9 bases line up with TRBD1. Germline trimming cut 6 bases from V and 4 bases from J; bases unmatched to any gene: 14. The CDR3 runs to 17 residues. Germline assignment: CDR1 SGHNT and CDR2 YYREEE (reference sequence). This CDR3 reads CASTLGNGQGRGNTIYF. The CDR3 DNA follows: TGTGCCAGCACCCTAGGAAATGGACAGGGGCGGGGAAACACCATATATTTT.

V is TRBV4-2 and J is TRBJ2-2, with 9 bases lining up with TRBD2. Per the germline V gene, CDR1 is LGHNA and CDR2 is YNFKEQ. The V segment lost 1 base and the J segment 1 base; nucleotides outside the gene matches: 4. The CDR3 is made up of 17 amino acids. The CDR3 here is CASSQGAAGGNTGELFF. CDR3 nucleotide sequence: TGTGCCAGCAGCCAAGGGGCAGCGGGAGGGAACACCGGGGAGCTGTTTTTT.

CDR3 bases: TGTGCCAGCAGTTCCTCGACTAGCATCACCGGGGAGCTGTTTTTT. This encodes CASSSSTSITGELFF. V and J are TRBV25-1 and TRBJ2-2; TRBD2 aligns across 7 bases. Germline loops: CDR1 MGHDK, CDR2 SYGVNS. The CDR3 is 15 residues long. The J segment lost 4 bases and the V segment lost 5 bases, leaving 7 bases of the junction unmatched.

The chain couples TRBV29-1 to TRBJ1-1, with D hard to call. CDR1 and CDR2 from the germline V gene are SQVTM and ANQGSEA. The germline V and J ends were trimmed by 4 bases and 0 bases, with 12 bases remaining between them. CDR3 length equals 14 residues. DNA of the CDR3: TGCAGCGTTGCCCGCGGGCGGGTGAACACTGAAGCTTTCTTT. Its translation is CSVARGRVNTEAFF.

The CDR3 sequence: CASRRDFNEKLFF. The CDR3 DNA sequence: TGTGCCAGCAGACGGGACTTTAATGAAAAACTGTTTTTT. V usage is TRBV2 and J usage is TRBJ1-4, with D tentatively TRBD1 (5 bases). Trimming left V 6 bases short and J 4 bases short, with 9 bases between. CDR1 and CDR2 from the germline V gene are SNHLY and FYNNEI. The CDR3 is 13 residues long.